This TCR beta chain was sequenced for a study of blood T cell repertoires in COVID-19. Overall study context: Sites in the United States, Italy and Spain provided acute and convalescent COVID-19 samples. The cDNA or gDNA used as material had been derived from T cells, B-cell-depleted T cells, or PBMCs.

Authors' data handling: Estimated nucleated cell counts came from reference gene primer amplification. Only in-frame clones appear in the TCRdb table, and some are missing; sequencing was by immunoSEQ multiplex PCR. From that table come the V and J calls and clone size; the DNA was used to work out D and trimming. The table has under 80,000 clones, around 90% seen once; the top ten hold about 7%. The CDR3 spans 18 residues. J gave up 1 base and V 8 bases, and 19 bases lay outside the gene matches. Looked up from germline, CDR1 is KGHSH and CDR2 is LQKENI. Sequencing was performed on peripheral blood. This clonotype originated in an elderly woman with active COVID-19. The chain employs TRBV18 and TRBJ2-5; TRBD2 matches 7 bases. The chain's CDR3 is CASTHRGVLEGAQETQYF. CDR3 DNA sequence: TGTGCCAGCACGCACCGGGGGGTATTAGAGGGTGCCCAAGAGACCCAGTACTTC.